The entry below gives a single T cell receptor beta chain sequence along with its context. The sample originates from a study of cytomegalovirus exposure and HLA in healthy donors. This CDR3 region has 16 residues. V shed 0 bases, J shed 7 bases, and the junction held 11 bases outside the gene matches. Germline assignment: CDR1 SGHAT and CDR2 FQNNGV. Primers: 60 Vbeta forward and 13 Jbeta reverse. Only in-frame clones appear in the TCRdb table, and some are missing; sequencing was by immunoSEQ multiplex PCR. This listing includes just over 200,000 clones. Material: PBMCs. This chain joins TRBV11-2 and TRBJ1-1, with TRBD1 identical over 7 bases. This receptor was identified in a girl aged 2 to 10 in good health and CMV-seropositive. CDR3 nucleotides: TGTGCCAGCAGCTTAGATCGCAACAGGGGCGAAAATGAAGCTTTCTTT. Protein: CASSLDRNRGENEAFF.